The clone carrying this TCR beta chain was counted only a few times. Libraries were prepared by immunoSEQ multiplex PCR; TCRdb keeps only in-frame clonotypes and omits some of them. The sample holds a few hundred thousand clones; 70% to 90% are singletons and the top ten take approximately 6.6%. This specimen comes from a study of blood T cell repertoires in COVID-19. About the study: The cDNA or gDNA used as material had been derived from T cells, B-cell-depleted T cells, or PBMCs.

Germline V gene sequence: CDR1 KGHSH, CDR2 LQKENI. The CDR3 contains 14 residues. V lost 3 bases and J lost 2, with 10 bases in between. The sample consisted of PBMCs or T cells enriched from blood (not recorded which). This chain connects TRBV18 to TRBJ1-1, with D perhaps matching TRBD1 (5 bases). The sequence was collected from a woman aged 45-65 years who had been exposed to COVID-19. The CDR3 is CASSPQGINTEAFF. The DNA of the CDR3 is TGTGCCAGCTCACCCCAGGGAATAAACACTGAAGCTTTCTTT.